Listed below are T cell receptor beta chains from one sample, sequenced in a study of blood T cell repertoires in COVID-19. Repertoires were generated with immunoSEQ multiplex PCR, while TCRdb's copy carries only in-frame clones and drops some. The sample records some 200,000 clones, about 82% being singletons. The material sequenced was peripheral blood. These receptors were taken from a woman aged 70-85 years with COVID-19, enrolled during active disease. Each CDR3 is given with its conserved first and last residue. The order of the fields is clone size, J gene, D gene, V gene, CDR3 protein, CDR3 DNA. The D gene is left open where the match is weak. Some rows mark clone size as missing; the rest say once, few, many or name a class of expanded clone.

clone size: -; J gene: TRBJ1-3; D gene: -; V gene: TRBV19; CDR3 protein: CASSIMRKAGNTIYF; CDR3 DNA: TGTGCCAGTAGTATTATGAGGAAGGCTGGAAACACCATATATTTT
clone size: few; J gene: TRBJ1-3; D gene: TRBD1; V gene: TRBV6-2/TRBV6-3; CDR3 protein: CASSRTGDGNTIYF; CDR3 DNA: TGTGCCAGCAGTAGGACAGGGGACGGAAACACCATATATTTT
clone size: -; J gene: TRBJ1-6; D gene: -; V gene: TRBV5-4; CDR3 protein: CASSLEARPSPLHF; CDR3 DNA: TGTGCCAGCAGCTTGGAAGCGAGGCCTTCACCCCTCCACTTT
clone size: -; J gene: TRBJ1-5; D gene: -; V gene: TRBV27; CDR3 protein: CASSLGGNNQPQHF; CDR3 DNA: TGTGCCAGCAGTTTAGGGGGGAACAATCAGCCCCAGCATTTT
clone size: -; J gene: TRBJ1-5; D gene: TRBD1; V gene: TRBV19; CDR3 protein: CASSRGDSYNQPQHF; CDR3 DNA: TGTGCCAGTAGTAGAGGGGACAGCTACAATCAGCCCCAGCATTTT
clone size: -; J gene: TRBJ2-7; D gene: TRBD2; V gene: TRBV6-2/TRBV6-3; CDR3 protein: CASSLAGGSSSYEQYF; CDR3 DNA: TGTGCCAGCAGTTTAGCGGGGGGATCTAGCTCCTACGAGCAGTACTTC
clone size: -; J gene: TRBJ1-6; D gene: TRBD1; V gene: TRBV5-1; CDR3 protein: CASSAGTVETPLHF; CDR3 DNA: TGCGCCAGCAGCGCCGGGACAGTAGAGACACCCCTCCACTTT
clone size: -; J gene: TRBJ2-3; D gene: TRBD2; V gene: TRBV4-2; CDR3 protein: CASSQGDRGGATDTQYF; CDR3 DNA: TGTGCCAGCAGCCAGGGTGATCGGGGGGGGGCTACAGATACGCAGTATTTT
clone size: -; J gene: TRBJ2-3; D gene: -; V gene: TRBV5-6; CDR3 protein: CASSLRSSTDTQYF; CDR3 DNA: TGTGCCAGCAGCTTGAGGAGCAGCACAGATACGCAGTATTTT
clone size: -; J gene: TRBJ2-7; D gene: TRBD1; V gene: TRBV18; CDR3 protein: CASSPGTGGIYEQYF; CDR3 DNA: TGTGCCAGCTCACCCGGGACAGGGGGCATATACGAGCAGTACTTC
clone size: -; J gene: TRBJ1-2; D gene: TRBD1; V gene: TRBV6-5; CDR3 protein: CASRGTGYGYTF; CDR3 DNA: TGTGCCAGCAGGGGGACAGGCTATGGCTACACCTTC
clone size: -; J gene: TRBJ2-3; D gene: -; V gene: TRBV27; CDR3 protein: CASSFQLVTDTQYF; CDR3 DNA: TGTGCCAGCAGCTTCCAACTAGTCACAGATACGCAGTATTTT
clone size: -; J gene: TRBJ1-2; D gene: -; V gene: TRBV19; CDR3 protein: CASSIGRGSYGYTF; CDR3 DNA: TGTGCCAGTAGTATTGGCAGGGGTAGCTATGGCTACACCTTC
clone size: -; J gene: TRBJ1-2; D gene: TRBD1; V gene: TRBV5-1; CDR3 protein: CASSLGSAGGGGYTF; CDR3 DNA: TGCGCCAGCAGCTTGGGTTCGGCAGGGGGCGGTGGCTACACCTTC
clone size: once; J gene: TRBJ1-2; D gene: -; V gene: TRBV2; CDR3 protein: CASSEGRGLGDYGYTF; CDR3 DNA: TGTGCCAGCAGTGAGGGAAGGGGCTTAGGGGACTATGGCTACACCTTC
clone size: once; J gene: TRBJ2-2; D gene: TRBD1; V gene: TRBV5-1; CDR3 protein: CASSFNDRDIGELFF; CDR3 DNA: TGCGCCAGCAGCTTTAATGACAGGGATATCGGGGAGCTGTTTTTT
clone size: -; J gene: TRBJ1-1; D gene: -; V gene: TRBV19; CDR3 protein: CASSPPGWEAFF; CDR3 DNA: TGTGCCAGTAGCCCCCCGGGGTGGGAGGCTTTCTTT
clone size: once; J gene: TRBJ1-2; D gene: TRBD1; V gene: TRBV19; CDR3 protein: CASSKDRGYGYTF; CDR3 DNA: TGTGCCAGTAGTAAGGACAGGGGCTATGGCTACACCTTC
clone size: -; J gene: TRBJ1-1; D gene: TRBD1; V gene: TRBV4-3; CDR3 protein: CASSQIQGALGEAFF; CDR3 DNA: TGCGCCAGCAGCCAAATACAGGGGGCTCTGGGTGAAGCTTTCTTT
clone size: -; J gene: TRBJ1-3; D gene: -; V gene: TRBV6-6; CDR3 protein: CASSYYSGNTIYF; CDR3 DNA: TGTGCCAGCAGTTATTACTCTGGAAACACCATATATTTT
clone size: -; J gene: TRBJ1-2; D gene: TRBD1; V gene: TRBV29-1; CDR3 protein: CSVSLTGQTNYGYTF; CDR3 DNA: TGCAGCGTTAGCTTAACGGGACAGACTAACTATGGCTACACCTTC
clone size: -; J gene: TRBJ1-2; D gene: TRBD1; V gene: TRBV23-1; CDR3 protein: CASSRQGNYGYTF; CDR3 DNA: TGCGCCAGCAGTCGACAGGGGAACTATGGCTACACCTTC
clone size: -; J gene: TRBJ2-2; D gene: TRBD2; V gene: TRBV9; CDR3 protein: CASSVSGGDNTGELFF; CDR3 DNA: TGTGCCAGCAGCGTATCGGGAGGGGATAACACCGGGGAGCTGTTTTTT
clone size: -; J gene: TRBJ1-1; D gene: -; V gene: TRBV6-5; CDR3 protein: CASSYGGATEAFF; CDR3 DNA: TGTGCCAGCAGTTACGGCGGGGCCACTGAAGCTTTCTTT
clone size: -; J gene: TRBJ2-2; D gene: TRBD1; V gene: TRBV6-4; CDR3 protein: CASSAQGATGELFF; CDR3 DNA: TGTGCCAGCAGTGCCCAGGGGGCCACCGGGGAGCTGTTTTTT
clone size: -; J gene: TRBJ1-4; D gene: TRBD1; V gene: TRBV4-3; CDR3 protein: CASSQEGTGDEKLFF; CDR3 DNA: TGCGCCAGCAGCCAAGAGGGGACAGGGGATGAAAAACTGTTTTTT
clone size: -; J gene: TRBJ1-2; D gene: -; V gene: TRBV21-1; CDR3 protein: CASSKAGGQRQGYTF; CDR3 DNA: TGTGCCAGCAGCAAAGCGGGCGGACAGCGGCAAGGCTACACCTTC
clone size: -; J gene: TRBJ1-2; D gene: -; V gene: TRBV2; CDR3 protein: CASRPDKNYGYTF; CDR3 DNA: TGTGCCAGCAGACCGGACAAGAACTATGGCTACACCTTC
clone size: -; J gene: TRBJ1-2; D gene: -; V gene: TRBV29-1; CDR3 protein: CSVETDSINYGYTF; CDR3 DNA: TGCAGCGTGGAAACAGACAGTATTAACTATGGCTACACCTTC